This is a list of T cell receptor beta chains from one sample in a study of T cells in narcolepsy. Only in-frame clones appear in the TCRdb table, and some are missing; sequencing was by immunoSEQ multiplex PCR. The data show 25,000 to 35,000 clones, around 90% seen once. The sample taken for sequencing was CD45RA- memory CD4+ T cells from PBMCs. Receptors originate from a human donor with narcolepsy. CDR3s include the opening cysteine and the closing phenylalanine or tryptophan. D genes are given only for firm matches. Only some rows state a clone size, as once, few, many or a class for expanded clones.

cdr3_length,d_call,j_call,clone_size,v_call,cdr3_aa,cdr3_nt
15,NA,TRBJ2-1,NA,TRBV6-1,CASSERGGAYNEQFF,TGTGCCAGCAGTGAAAGGGGGGGGGCCTACAATGAGCAGTTCTTC
14,TRBD1,TRBJ2-7,NA,TRBV6-5,CASRLQGITYEQYF,TGTGCCAGCAGGCTACAGGGGATCACGTACGAGCAGTACTTC
15,NA,TRBJ1-1,NA,TRBV21-1,CASSNPDRVVTEAFF,TGTGCCAGCAGCAACCCGGACAGGGTCGTCACTGAAGCTTTCTTT
16,TRBD2,TRBJ2-2,NA,TRBV7-3,CASSGLAGGYTGELFF,TGTGCCAGCAGCGGACTAGCGGGGGGATATACCGGGGAGCTGTTTTTT
14,NA,TRBJ2-2,NA,TRBV6-1,CASRRAGNTGELFF,TGTGCCAGCCGGCGGGCGGGGAACACCGGGGAGCTGTTTTTT
13,NA,TRBJ1-1,NA,TRBV6-5,CASRIGDGAEAFF,TGTGCCAGCAGGATAGGGGACGGGGCTGAAGCTTTCTTT
15,NA,TRBJ1-4,once,TRBV6-1,CASSVVGRRGEKLFF,TGTGCCAGCAGTGTTGTGGGGAGACGGGGTGAAAAACTGTTTTTT
16,NA,TRBJ1-2,NA,TRBV4-1,CASSQGGAFYNYGYTF,TGCGCCAGCAGCCAAGGGGGGGCCTTTTATAACTATGGCTACACCTTC
13,NA,TRBJ2-2,NA,TRBV5-1,CASSLGNTGELFF,TGCGCCAGCAGCTTGGGAAACACCGGGGAGCTGTTTTTT
15,NA,TRBJ2-2,NA,TRBV5-1,CASSPYNANTGELFF,TGCGCCAGCAGCCCATATAATGCCAACACCGGGGAGCTGTTTTTT
13,NA,TRBJ1-5,NA,TRBV19,CASSIGGHQPQHF,TGTGCCAGTAGTATTGGGGGGCATCAGCCCCAGCATTTT
13,TRBD1,TRBJ2-7,NA,TRBV11-2,CASRPQGAWEQYF,TGTGCCAGCAGGCCACAGGGGGCATGGGAGCAGTACTTC
16,NA,TRBJ1-1,few,TRBV9,CASSAQQGFGNTEAFF,TGTGCCAGCAGCGCCCAGCAGGGGTTTGGGAACACTGAAGCTTTCTTT
15,TRBD1,TRBJ2-7,NA,TRBV5-1,CASSLETGLSDEQYF,TGCGCCAGCAGCTTGGAGACAGGGCTTAGCGACGAGCAGTACTTC
14,NA,TRBJ2-5,NA,TRBV5-1,CASSLSGSQETQYF,TGCGCCAGCAGCTTGTCGGGCTCCCAAGAGACCCAGTACTTC
12,NA,TRBJ1-1,NA,TRBV6-5,CASTAANTEAFF,TGTGCCAGCACTGCCGCGAACACTGAAGCTTTCTTT
14,NA,TRBJ2-5,NA,TRBV18,CASSLRQGGETQYF,TGTGCCAGCTCACTACGACAGGGAGGTGAGACCCAGTACTTC
14,TRBD1,TRBJ2-3,NA,TRBV9,CASSVGTGKDTQYF,TGTGCCAGCAGCGTAGGGACAGGAAAAGATACGCAGTATTTT
13,NA,TRBJ1-1,once,TRBV7-2,CASNYGPGAEAFF,TGTGCCAGCAACTATGGGCCGGGCGCTGAAGCTTTCTTT
14,NA,TRBJ1-1,NA,TRBV6-5,CASSYQGWGTEAFF,TGTGCCAGCAGTTACCAGGGTTGGGGCACTGAAGCTTTCTTT
13,NA,TRBJ1-2,once,TRBV28,CASSGGTGYGYTF,TGTGCCAGCAGCGGAGGGACCGGATATGGCTACACCTTC
15,NA,TRBJ2-3,NA,TRBV6-1,CASRDPGRPADTQYF,TGTGCCAGCAGAGACCCGGGACGGCCCGCAGATACGCAGTATTTT
14,NA,TRBJ2-6,NA,TRBV4-3,CASSQRTGANVLTF,TGCGCCAGCAGCCAGAGAACTGGGGCCAACGTCCTGACTTTC
15,TRBD1,TRBJ1-2,once,TRBV2,CASSAGQGGIYGYTF,TGTGCCAGCAGTGCGGGACAGGGGGGGATCTATGGCTACACCTTC
15,TRBD2,TRBJ2-2,NA,TRBV2,CASSVAGGETGELFF,TGTGCCAGCAGCGTAGCGGGGGGAGAGACCGGGGAGCTGTTTTTT
16,NA,TRBJ2-3,NA,TRBV7-2,CASSLAGGTGTDTQYF,TGTGCCAGCAGCTTAGCTGGGGGGACGGGAACAGATACGCAGTATTTT
19,NA,TRBJ2-6,NA,TRBV15,CATSRYPTGARSGANVLTF,TGTGCCACCAGCAGATACCCTACAGGTGCCCGCTCTGGGGCCAACGTCCTGACTTTC
14,TRBD1,TRBJ1-4,NA,TRBV9,CASSAGGTEEKLFF,TGTGCCAGCAGCGCCGGGGGGACAGAGGAAAAACTGTTTTTT
13,NA,TRBJ2-7,NA,TRBV7-9,CASSPEQPGEQYF,TGTGCCAGCAGCCCCGAGCAGCCTGGGGAGCAGTACTTC
15,NA,TRBJ2-7,NA,TRBV30,CAWRGDREWTYEQYF,TGTGCCTGGAGGGGAGACCGGGAGTGGACCTACGAGCAGTACTTC